These T cell receptor beta chains were read from a single sample in a study of CD8 T cells in ankylosing spondylitis. Each CDR3 protein gets one entry after TCRdb re-called the 5' RACE reads with MiXCR. The repertoire consists of 500,000 to 550,000 distinct CDR3 sequences, with roughly 13% occurring once and the leading ten covering around 7%. Sequenced sample: blood, either unsorted or a sorted T cell fraction (not recorded which). The origin of the receptors is a male donor with ankylosing spondylitis. The CDR3 runs from the conserved cysteine through the conserved F or W. The order of the fields is J gene, clone size, D gene, V gene, CDR3 protein, CDR3 DNA. A D gene is named only where the DNA matches it firmly. Expanded clones get a size class; other rows say once, few or many, or leave the size out.

j_call: TRBJ2-7
clone_size: few
d_call: .
v_call: TRBV10-2
cdr3_aa: CASSEGDLWRGEQYF
cdr3_nt: TGCGCCAGCAGTGAGGGTGACCTTTGGCGAGGCGAGCAGTACTTC

j_call: TRBJ2-1
clone_size: .
d_call: .
v_call: TRBV7-9
cdr3_aa: CASRLAPYNEQFF
cdr3_nt: TGTGCCAGTAGGCTAGCGCCCTACAATGAGCAGTTCTTC

j_call: TRBJ1-1
clone_size: .
d_call: TRBD1
v_call: TRBV3-1
cdr3_aa: CASSPYRGRTEAFF
cdr3_nt: TGTGCCAGCAGCCCCTACAGGGGGCGGACTGAAGCTTTCTTT

j_call: TRBJ2-7
clone_size: .
d_call: .
v_call: TRBV12-3/TRBV12-4
cdr3_aa: CASTRRESSYEQYF
cdr3_nt: TGTGCCAGCACCCGTCGAGAAAGCTCCTACGAGCAGTACTTC

j_call: TRBJ1-5
clone_size: few
d_call: .
v_call: TRBV19
cdr3_aa: CASSWRENQPQHF
cdr3_nt: TGTGCCAGTAGTTGGAGGGAAAATCAGCCCCAGCATTTT

j_call: TRBJ1-5
clone_size: many
d_call: .
v_call: TRBV3-1
cdr3_aa: CASSQDQNQPQHF
cdr3_nt: TGTGCCAGCAGCCAAGACCAGAATCAGCCCCAGCATTTT

j_call: TRBJ1-4
clone_size: few
d_call: TRBD1
v_call: TRBV7-9
cdr3_aa: CASSLGTGVDEKLFF
cdr3_nt: TGTGCCAGCAGCTTAGGGACAGGGGTGGATGAAAAACTGTTTTTT

j_call: TRBJ1-1
clone_size: many
d_call: .
v_call: TRBV5-1
cdr3_aa: CASSPRGAAEAFF
cdr3_nt: TGCGCCAGCAGCCCACGAGGGGCAGCTGAAGCTTTCTTT

j_call: TRBJ2-5
clone_size: many
d_call: TRBD2
v_call: TRBV5-1
cdr3_aa: CASSNPSGSGTQYF
cdr3_nt: TGCGCCAGCAGCAATCCTAGCGGGAGTGGGACCCAGTACTTC

j_call: TRBJ1-1
clone_size: once
d_call: TRBD1
v_call: TRBV11-1
cdr3_aa: CASSFGQDTNTEAFF
cdr3_nt: TGTGCCAGCAGCTTCGGACAGGATACGAACACTGAAGCTTTCTTT

j_call: TRBJ1-1
clone_size: .
d_call: .
v_call: TRBV12-3/TRBV12-4
cdr3_aa: CASSSPGGMNTEAFF
cdr3_nt: TGTGCCAGCAGTTCCCCGGGAGGGATGAACACTGAAGCTTTCTTT

j_call: TRBJ1-5
clone_size: few
d_call: .
v_call: TRBV12-3/TRBV12-4
cdr3_aa: CASSPRVGDGPPQHF
cdr3_nt: TGTGCCAGCAGTCCTCGGGTAGGGGATGGTCCGCCCCAGCATTTT

j_call: TRBJ2-3
clone_size: .
d_call: TRBD1
v_call: TRBV11-2
cdr3_aa: CASSLVGTGSDTQYF
cdr3_nt: TGTGCCAGCAGCTTAGTCGGGACAGGGTCAGATACGCAGTATTTT

j_call: TRBJ2-7
clone_size: .
d_call: .
v_call: TRBV20-1
cdr3_aa: CSARAGPLVSYEQYF
cdr3_nt: TGCAGTGCTAGGGCCGGCCCCCTGGTGTCGTACGAGCAGTACTTC

j_call: TRBJ2-3
clone_size: .
d_call: TRBD1
v_call: TRBV4-1
cdr3_aa: CASSQVGTGRPDTQYF
cdr3_nt: TGCGCCAGCAGCCAAGTTGGGACAGGGCGCCCAGATACGCAGTATTTT

j_call: TRBJ1-6
clone_size: many
d_call: .
v_call: TRBV30
cdr3_aa: CAWRPGQTYNSPLHF
cdr3_nt: TGTGCCTGGAGACCCGGACAGACCTATAATTCACCCCTCCACTTT

j_call: TRBJ1-6
clone_size: .
d_call: .
v_call: TRBV14
cdr3_aa: CASSQRDSPLHF
cdr3_nt: TGTGCCAGCAGCCAAAGGGATTCACCCCTCCACTTT

j_call: TRBJ1-1
clone_size: many
d_call: .
v_call: TRBV29-1
cdr3_aa: CSGGGRGTEAFF
cdr3_nt: TGCAGCGGTGGGGGCAGGGGCACTGAAGCTTTCTTT

j_call: TRBJ1-6
clone_size: many
d_call: TRBD1
v_call: TRBV7-2
cdr3_aa: CASSLVGNSGTDPHF
cdr3_nt: TGTGCCAGCAGCTTAGTCGGGAATTCCGGGACAGACCCCCACTTT

j_call: TRBJ1-5
clone_size: few
d_call: .
v_call: TRBV5-1
cdr3_aa: CASSLDGAAYNQPQHF
cdr3_nt: TGCGCCAGCAGCTTGGACGGGGCAGCCTACAATCAGCCCCAGCATTTT

j_call: TRBJ1-2
clone_size: .
d_call: TRBD1
v_call: TRBV11-1
cdr3_aa: CASSPFIPLTGGINYGYTF
cdr3_nt: TGTGCCAGCAGCCCCTTTATTCCCCTCACAGGGGGAATTAACTATGGCTACACCTTC

j_call: TRBJ2-3
clone_size: few
d_call: TRBD1
v_call: TRBV27
cdr3_aa: CASSSPTGGADTQYF
cdr3_nt: TGTGCCAGCAGTTCTCCGACAGGGGGCGCAGATACGCAGTATTTT

j_call: TRBJ2-2
clone_size: few
d_call: .
v_call: TRBV20-1
cdr3_aa: CSARPPGASGELFF
cdr3_nt: TGCAGTGCTAGACCCCCCGGGGCTAGCGGGGAGCTGTTTTTT

j_call: TRBJ2-3
clone_size: few
d_call: TRBD2
v_call: TRBV19
cdr3_aa: CASKREGTDTQYF
cdr3_nt: TGTGCCAGTAAGCGGGAGGGGACAGATACGCAGTATTTT

j_call: TRBJ1-1
clone_size: .
d_call: .
v_call: TRBV20-1
cdr3_aa: CSATGGFDTEAFF
cdr3_nt: TGCAGTGCGACCGGGGGGTTCGACACTGAAGCTTTCTTT

j_call: TRBJ2-1
clone_size: few
d_call: .
v_call: TRBV5-1
cdr3_aa: CASSPYPEGGYNEQFF
cdr3_nt: TGCGCCAGCAGCCCCTACCCGGAAGGGGGTTACAATGAGCAGTTCTTC

j_call: TRBJ2-1
clone_size: .
d_call: .
v_call: TRBV19
cdr3_aa: CASNPQGGPAYNEQFF
cdr3_nt: TGTGCCAGTAACCCACAGGGCGGGCCCGCCTACAATGAGCAGTTCTTC

j_call: TRBJ2-5
clone_size: few
d_call: TRBD1
v_call: TRBV7-2
cdr3_aa: CASSRRTGRDQETQYF
cdr3_nt: TGTGCCAGCAGCCGGCGGACAGGGCGTGACCAAGAGACCCAGTACTTC

j_call: TRBJ2-1
clone_size: few
d_call: TRBD2
v_call: TRBV7-2
cdr3_aa: CASIPTYSSGGREQFF
cdr3_nt: TGTGCCAGCATCCCTACGTACTCTAGCGGGGGGAGGGAGCAGTTCTTC

j_call: TRBJ2-5
clone_size: .
d_call: TRBD2
v_call: TRBV7-9
cdr3_aa: CASITGPLAGQETQYF
cdr3_nt: TGTGCCAGCATCACGGGCCCGCTAGCGGGACAAGAGACCCAGTACTTC

j_call: TRBJ2-5
clone_size: few
d_call: TRBD2
v_call: TRBV3-1
cdr3_aa: CASSPGETSGSVQETQYF
cdr3_nt: TGTGCCAGCAGCCCTGGAGAGACTAGCGGGAGTGTCCAAGAGACCCAGTACTTC

j_call: TRBJ2-3
clone_size: .
d_call: TRBD2
v_call: TRBV4-2
cdr3_aa: CASSQERSGGPTDTQYF
cdr3_nt: TGTGCCAGCAGCCAAGAGAGGTCGGGAGGACCCACAGATACGCAGTATTTT

j_call: TRBJ2-2
clone_size: few
d_call: TRBD2
v_call: TRBV24-1
cdr3_aa: CATSGGGLARTGELFF
cdr3_nt: TGTGCCACCAGTGGCGGGGGACTAGCGAGGACCGGGGAGCTGTTTTTT

j_call: TRBJ1-4
clone_size: .
d_call: .
v_call: TRBV9
cdr3_aa: CASSVGPAGLGEKLFF
cdr3_nt: TGTGCCAGCAGCGTAGGGCCTGCGGGCCTTGGGGAAAAACTGTTTTTT

j_call: TRBJ1-5
clone_size: few
d_call: .
v_call: TRBV4-1
cdr3_aa: CATSRGIDSNQPQHF
cdr3_nt: TGCGCCACCTCCAGGGGAATCGATAGCAATCAGCCCCAGCATTTT

j_call: TRBJ2-3
clone_size: .
d_call: TRBD2
v_call: TRBV12-3/TRBV12-4
cdr3_aa: CASSFGSGNTDTQYF
cdr3_nt: TGTGCCAGCAGTTTTGGTAGCGGGAACACAGATACGCAGTATTTT

j_call: TRBJ2-5
clone_size: few
d_call: .
v_call: TRBV20-1
cdr3_aa: CSAIRSQETQYF
cdr3_nt: TGCAGTGCTATTAGATCCCAAGAGACCCAGTACTTC

j_call: TRBJ2-5
clone_size: few
d_call: .
v_call: TRBV5-4
cdr3_aa: CASSFSTSEAETQYF
cdr3_nt: TGTGCCAGCAGCTTTAGTACTAGTGAGGCAGAGACCCAGTACTTC

j_call: TRBJ2-5
clone_size: few
d_call: .
v_call: TRBV7-2
cdr3_aa: CASSPPGINRGTQYF
cdr3_nt: TGTGCCAGCAGCCCCCCTGGGATCAATCGTGGGACCCAGTACTTC

j_call: TRBJ2-1
clone_size: .
d_call: TRBD2
v_call: TRBV20-1
cdr3_aa: CSASGLAGGRNSYNEQFF
cdr3_nt: TGCAGTGCTAGTGGACTAGCGGGAGGCCGAAACTCCTACAATGAGCAGTTCTTC

j_call: TRBJ2-3
clone_size: .
d_call: TRBD2
v_call: TRBV5-1
cdr3_aa: CASSLGLAGEKDTQYF
cdr3_nt: TGCGCCAGCAGCCTGGGACTAGCGGGAGAGAAAGATACGCAGTATTTT

j_call: TRBJ1-3
clone_size: few
d_call: .
v_call: TRBV2
cdr3_aa: CASSRDTWSSGNTIYF
cdr3_nt: TGTGCCAGCAGTCGGGACACCTGGAGCTCTGGAAACACCATATATTTT

j_call: TRBJ2-3
clone_size: .
d_call: .
v_call: TRBV7-7
cdr3_aa: CASSLDVGLSDTQYF
cdr3_nt: TGTGCCAGCAGCTTAGACGTCGGCCTCTCGGATACGCAGTATTTT

j_call: TRBJ2-7
clone_size: .
d_call: TRBD2
v_call: TRBV7-7
cdr3_aa: CASSAGLAGVNEQYF
cdr3_nt: TGTGCCAGCAGCGCGGGACTAGCGGGAGTAAACGAGCAGTACTTC

j_call: TRBJ2-1
clone_size: .
d_call: .
v_call: TRBV10-3
cdr3_aa: CAISASKPYTEQFF
cdr3_nt: TGTGCCATCAGTGCTTCGAAGCCCTACACTGAGCAGTTCTTC

j_call: TRBJ2-1
clone_size: .
d_call: TRBD1
v_call: TRBV24-1
cdr3_aa: CATSEWDRRGTDNEQFF
cdr3_nt: TGTGCCACCAGTGAGTGGGACAGACGAGGGACCGACAATGAGCAGTTCTTC

j_call: TRBJ2-7
clone_size: .
d_call: TRBD2
v_call: TRBV5-6
cdr3_aa: CASSFSGTSAEQYF
cdr3_nt: TGTGCCAGCAGCTTCTCCGGGACTAGCGCCGAGCAGTACTTC

j_call: TRBJ2-2
clone_size: many
d_call: .
v_call: TRBV29-1
cdr3_aa: CSVEFGGSGANTGELFF
cdr3_nt: TGCAGCGTTGAATTCGGTGGATCCGGGGCGAACACCGGGGAGCTGTTTTTT

j_call: TRBJ2-5
clone_size: once
d_call: .
v_call: TRBV20-1
cdr3_aa: CSGVVGGETQYF
cdr3_nt: TGCAGTGGGGTCGTCGGAGGGGAGACCCAGTACTTC

j_call: TRBJ1-5
clone_size: .
d_call: .
v_call: TRBV12-3/TRBV12-4
cdr3_aa: CASSGGGAWQPQHF
cdr3_nt: TGTGCCAGCAGTGGAGGGGGTGCCTGGCAGCCCCAGCATTTT